This T cell receptor (beta chain) appears in the sequencing data of a study of OX40 agonist ivuxolimab in advanced cancers. Profiled with immunoSEQ multiplex PCR; TCRdb holds only in-frame clones, not every one. The data contain around 70,000 clones, roughly 88% of them singletons. With regard to this clone: Its target is not known.

Study results and caveats: Expanded clones were, on average, more numerous among CD8+ T cells than CD4+.

The CDR3 loop spans 16 amino acids. The germline V gene has CDR1 KGHSH and CDR2 LQKENI. This chain links TRBV18 with TRBJ2-5, with 8 positions matching TRBD2. The J call may be mistaken, given a closer DNA end match to TRBJ2-7. Sequencing used CD4+ or CD8+ T cells sorted from blood, obtained in a trial of the OX40 agonist ivuxolimab. This TCR was sampled from an adult with an advanced solid tumor such as melanoma, head and neck, liver or kidney cancer. The CDR3 loop reads CASSPPGGLLIYEQYF. The CDR3 bases are TGTGCCAGCTCACCTCCGGGGGGGCTATTAATCTACGAGCAGTACTTC.